This TCR beta chain emerged from a study of T cell changes during pregnancy in multiple sclerosis. CDR3 length: 15 amino acids. From germline, CDR1 is SSHAT and CDR2 FNYEAQ (reference sequence). The repertoire was sequenced with immunoSEQ multiplex PCR; TCRdb's copy has only in-frame clones and lacks some. The sample holds about 79,000 clones, 75% to 95% seen once. As regards this clone: An end of the junction does not agree with germline; a read error may underlie this.

The chain is built from TRBV7-7 and TRBJ2-7; TRBD1 matches 10 bases. This receptor was obtained from a female donor with multiple sclerosis, enrolled in a pregnancy study. Sequenced here: CD4+ T cells from peripheral blood mononuclear cells, sampled in the second trimester of pregnancy. This CDR3 reads CASSLGQGVQYEQYF. The CDR3 DNA reads TGTGCTAGCAGCTTAGGACAGGGGGTTCAATACGAGCAGTACTTC. Filled out from reference TRBV7-7 and TRBJ2-7, the complete variable domain reads GAGVSQSPRYKVTKRGQDVTLRCDPISSHATLYWYQQALGQGPEFLTYFNYEAQPDKSGLPSDRFSAERPEGSISTLTIQRTEQRDSAMYRCASSLGQGVQYEQYFGPGTRLTVT.